This is a list of T cell receptor beta chains from one sample in a study of shared clonotypes between healthy human individuals. Profiling relied on immunoSEQ multiplex PCR, and the TCRdb table lists in-frame clones only, not all of them. This sample carries 650,000 to 800,000 clones, about 91% of them seen once, and the ten largest clones take roughly 24%. Sequencing was performed on naive CD8+ T cells sorted from blood. These receptors were collected from a man in his thirties or forties in good health. Both conserved end residues are part of each CDR3. The order of the fields is clone size, V gene, J gene, D gene, CDR3 DNA, CDR3 protein. D genes are given only for firm matches. Clone size appears in some rows only: once, few, many, or a class for an expanded clone.

-	TRBV4-1	TRBJ2-2	-	TGCGCCAGCAGCCAAGACCGCCTCCGGCGGAACACCGGGGAGCTGTTTTTT	CASSQDRLRRNTGELFF
-	TRBV11-3	TRBJ2-1	-	TGTGCCAGCAGCTCAGGACCTCGTAAGGGAGCGTCCAATGAGCAGTTCTTC	CASSSGPRKGASNEQFF
-	TRBV7-2	TRBJ2-7	-	TGTGCCAGCAGCTTATCGGGCAGGGCGTACTACGAGCAGTACTTC	CASSLSGRAYYEQYF
-	TRBV29-1	TRBJ2-7	-	TGCAGCGTTGTCCTAGAAAATTCCTACGAGCAGTACTTC	CSVVLENSYEQYF
-	TRBV29-1	TRBJ2-1	-	TGCAGCGTTGAACTAGACCTTCCACTCCTCCAGTTCTTC	CSVELDLPLLQFF
-	TRBV28	TRBJ2-2	-	TGTGCCAGCAGTTGGACAGAGAACGGGGAGCTGTTTTTT	CASSWTENGELFF
-	TRBV2	TRBJ2-5	-	TGTGCCAGCAGGAGACAGGCGATCCAAGAGACCCAGTACTTC	CASRRQAIQETQYF
-	TRBV7-9	TRBJ2-5	TRBD2	TGTGCCAGCAGCCATTTGGGGGGGCAAGAGACCCAGTACTTC	CASSHLGGQETQYF
-	TRBV28	TRBJ1-5	TRBD1	TGTGCCAGCAGACCACAGGGGGGCGGTCAGCCCCAGCATTTT	CASRPQGGGQPQHF
once	TRBV5-6	TRBJ1-1	-	TGTGCCAGCAGCCAGAGGGGGAGTGGGGTGAACACTGAAGCTTTCTTT	CASSQRGSGVNTEAFF
-	TRBV29-1	TRBJ2-7	TRBD2	TGCAGCGTTGAAGAGACTAGCGGGAGCTCCTACGAGCAGTACTTC	CSVEETSGSSYEQYF
-	TRBV27	TRBJ2-1	-	TGTGCCAGCAGTCCCACAGGTATGAATGAGCAGTTCTTC	CASSPTGMNEQFF
-	TRBV29-1	TRBJ1-1	-	TGCAGCGTTGAAGGGCTAGGTGAAGCTTTCTTT	CSVEGLGEAFF
-	TRBV6-1	TRBJ2-7	-	TGTGCCAGCAGTGAATTCAGGACCCGACACTCCTACGAGCAGTACTTC	CASSEFRTRHSYEQYF
-	TRBV4-1	TRBJ2-7	-	TGCGCCAGCAGCCAAGAAGTCGCTGGGGGGTTCGGCTACGAGCAGTACTTC	CASSQEVAGGFGYEQYF
-	TRBV7-6	TRBJ2-7	-	TGTGCCAGCAGCTCCCCGACCCGGACTGGCCACTACGAGCAGTACTTC	CASSSPTRTGHYEQYF
-	TRBV11-2	TRBJ2-1	-	TGTGCCAGCAGCTTAGTTGCGGCGGAGCAGTTCTTC	CASSLVAAEQFF
-	TRBV2	TRBJ1-5	-	TGTGCCAGCAAACCGGGGCTCCTCCAACAGCCCCAGCATTTT	CASKPGLLQQPQHF
many	TRBV5-5	TRBJ2-1	-	TGTGCCAGCACCCTCGGCGGAAGCTCCTACAATGAGCAGTTCTTC	CASTLGGSSYNEQFF
-	TRBV19	TRBJ2-7	TRBD1	TGTGCCACCTCACCCGGGACAGTGGGGACCTACGAGCAGTACTTC	CATSPGTVGTYEQYF
-	TRBV4-1	TRBJ2-1	TRBD2	TGCGCCAGCAGCCAAGAACCAGGGGGTAGCGGGAGGGCCGGGCCGTTCTTC	CASSQEPGGSGRAGPFF
once	TRBV19	TRBJ1-5	TRBD1	TGTGCCAGTAGTGGGACAGCGTACTATCAGCCCCAGCATTTT	CASSGTAYYQPQHF
-	TRBV4-1	TRBJ2-3	TRBD2	TGCGCCAGCAGCCAAGATCAAGCGGGAGTCCCAGATACGCAGTATTTT	CASSQDQAGVPDTQYF
-	TRBV10-3	TRBJ2-7	-	TGTGCCATCAGTGATATCCGACAGGGCTCGGGAGTGGCCTACGAGCAGTACTTC	CAISDIRQGSGVAYEQYF
-	TRBV7-2	TRBJ2-5	-	TGTGCCAGCAGCTTAGTGCCCGGGACCAATCCTAAAGAGACCCAGTACTTC	CASSLVPGTNPKETQYF
once	TRBV9	TRBJ2-1	-	TGTGCCAGCAGCGTACTTTCCGGGACCGGCTACAATGAGCAGTTCTTC	CASSVLSGTGYNEQFF
few	TRBV27	TRBJ1-5	-	TGTGCCAGCAGACCGGGACATAATAGCAATCAGCCCCAGCATTTT	CASRPGHNSNQPQHF
-	TRBV27	TRBJ2-1	-	TGTGCCAGCAGCCGCGGGACTCCCTACAATGAGCAGTTCTTC	CASSRGTPYNEQFF
-	TRBV27	TRBJ1-4	-	TGTGCCAGCAGTTCACACCAGGGACCAGGGGCAACTAATGAAAAACTGTTTTTT	CASSSHQGPGATNEKLFF
-	TRBV29-1	TRBJ2-7	TRBD2	TGCAGCGTTGCGGGACTAGCGGGAATCGAGCAGTACTTC	CSVAGLAGIEQYF
few	TRBV27	TRBJ2-6	-	TGTGCCAGCACCGCCGGGGCCTCTGGGGCCAACGTCCTGACTTTC	CASTAGASGANVLTF
-	TRBV4-1	TRBJ2-3	-	TGCGCCAGCAGCCAAGGGCCAACTAGCACAGATACGCAGTATTTT	CASSQGPTSTDTQYF
-	TRBV9	TRBJ2-3	TRBD2	TGTGCCAGCAGCGGGGGACTAGCGGGAGGGTCTTTAACAGATACGCAGTATTTT	CASSGGLAGGSLTDTQYF
once	TRBV11-3	TRBJ2-1	-	TGTGCCAGCAGCCACCGCGAGGGTGGGAATGAGCAGTTCTTC	CASSHREGGNEQFF
-	TRBV27	TRBJ2-7	TRBD1	TGTGCCAGCAGCCCCGGACAGGCCTCCTACGAGCAGTACTTC	CASSPGQASYEQYF
-	TRBV7-8	TRBJ1-3	-	TGTGCCAGCAGCCAAGGGGCAAGCTCTGGAAACACCATATATTTT	CASSQGASSGNTIYF
-	TRBV7-2	TRBJ2-7	TRBD2	TGTGCCAGCAGACCAGCGGGATCCTACGAGCAGTACTTC	CASRPAGSYEQYF
-	TRBV5-1	TRBJ2-1	-	TGCGCCAGCAGCTTGTGGCGGACTGGGCCTGCAAATGAGCAGTTCTTC	CASSLWRTGPANEQFF
-	TRBV29-1	TRBJ2-1	TRBD2	TGCAGCGGGAGCGGGAGGTGGAATGAGCAGTTCTTC	CSGSGRWNEQFF
-	TRBV5-3	TRBJ2-1	-	TGTGCCAGAAGCTTGCGTGAGACTACCGTTAATGAGCAGTTCTTC	CARSLRETTVNEQFF